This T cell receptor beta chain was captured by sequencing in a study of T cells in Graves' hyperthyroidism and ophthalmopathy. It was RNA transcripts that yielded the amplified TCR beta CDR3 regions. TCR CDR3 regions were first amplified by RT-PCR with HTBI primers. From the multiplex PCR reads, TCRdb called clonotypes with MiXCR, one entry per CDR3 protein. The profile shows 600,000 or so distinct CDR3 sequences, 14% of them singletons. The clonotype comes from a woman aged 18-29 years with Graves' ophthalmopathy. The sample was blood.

As DNA, the CDR3 is TGTGCCAGCACCTATCTTAGACTGGAAACCACAGATACGCAGTATTTT. Its protein product is CASTYLRLETTDTQYF. This chain uses TRBV6-2 or TRBV6-3 with TRBJ2-3; D gene uncertain. Per germline, CDR1 MNHEY and CDR2 SVGEGT. The CDR3 length is 16 residues. V was clipped by 7 bases and J by 2 bases, with 19 bases between them.